The rows below give T cell receptor beta chains drawn from one sample of a study of cytomegalovirus exposure and HLA in healthy donors. Method: immunoSEQ multiplex PCR; TCRdb's copy keeps in-frame clones and lacks some. The table counts over 200,000 clones; less than 1% lies in the top ten. Sequencing was done on a sample of PBMCs. These receptors were taken from a woman under 40 in good health and CMV-seropositive. The CDR3 runs from the conserved cysteine through the conserved F or W. D genes are given only for firm matches.

D	V	J	DNA	CDR3
TRBD1	TRBV19	TRBJ2-7	TGTGCCAGCGCGGCCGGGACAGTCTACGAGCAGTACTTC	CASAAGTVYEQYF
.	TRBV25-1	TRBJ1-4	TGTGCCAGCAGGGCGCCGGGGGAGAATGAAAAACTGTTTTTT	CASRAPGENEKLFF
.	TRBV10-1	TRBJ1-1	TGCGCCAGCAGGGGACACTTGAACACTGAAGCTTTCTTT	CASRGHLNTEAFF
TRBD1	TRBV28	TRBJ2-3	TGTGCCAGCAGCCCCGGGACAGGGGTAGATACGCAGTATTTT	CASSPGTGVDTQYF
TRBD1	TRBV5-1	TRBJ1-2	TGCGCCAGCAGCTTGGGGGACAGGGGGCTTGGTGGCTACACCTTC	CASSLGDRGLGGYTF
TRBD2	TRBV9	TRBJ2-3	TGTGCCAGCAGCGCGACCGGGGGGGGGTATTGGACAGATACGCAGTATTTT	CASSATGGGYWTDTQYF
TRBD2	TRBV5-4	TRBJ2-7	TGTGCCAGCTCCCCCGACGGGGGGACCTCCTACGAGCAGTACTTC	CASSPDGGTSYEQYF
TRBD1	TRBV10-2	TRBJ1-1	TGCGCCAGCAGTGCCTTGGACAGGACTACTGAAGCTTTCTTT	CASSALDRTTEAFF
.	TRBV29-1	TRBJ2-3	TGCAGCGCCCGAAACGGGGATACGCAGTATTTT	CSARNGDTQYF
TRBD2	TRBV2	TRBJ2-7	TGTGCCAGCAGTGAATTGACTAGCGGCGACGAGCAGTACTTC	CASSELTSGDEQYF
TRBD2	TRBV27	TRBJ2-3	TGTGCCAGCAGTTTATCAACTAGCGGTCTCACAGATACGCAGTATTTT	CASSLSTSGLTDTQYF
TRBD2	TRBV5-1	TRBJ2-1	TGCGCCAGCAGCTCGACTAGCAGTAACAATGAGCAGTTCTTC	CASSSTSSNNEQFF
TRBD2	TRBV5-1	TRBJ2-3	TGCGCCAGCAGCTTGACTAGCGGAACCCCTAGCACAGATACGCAGTATTTT	CASSLTSGTPSTDTQYF
.	TRBV6-5	TRBJ1-1	TGTGCCAGCAGCTACGACAGGACAAACACTGAAGCTTTCTTT	CASSYDRTNTEAFF
.	TRBV25-1	TRBJ2-6	TGTGCCAGCAGGGGGAGGGACAGGACTGGGGCCAACGTCCTGACTTTC	CASRGRDRTGANVLTF
TRBD1	TRBV5-1	TRBJ2-5	TGCGCCAGCAGCATGAATACAGGGGGGGAGACCCAGTACTTC	CASSMNTGGETQYF
.	TRBV7-9	TRBJ2-5	TGTGCCAGCAGCTTACAGTCAGGGAAAGAGACCCAGTACTTC	CASSLQSGKETQYF
TRBD2	TRBV30	TRBJ2-7	TGTGCCTTTCTCACCGGGACTAGCAAATACGAGCAGTACTTC	CAFLTGTSKYEQYF
TRBD1	TRBV7-9	TRBJ1-2	TGTGCCAGCAGCCCGGGACAGGGGGCTGGGGGCTACACCTTC	CASSPGQGAGGYTF
.	TRBV19	TRBJ2-7	TGTGCCAGTAGTATTTTCGGGGACGAGCAGTACTTC	CASSIFGDEQYF
.	TRBV9	TRBJ2-7	TGTGCCAGCAGCGTACGGTCCAGGGCGGAGAAGTTCTACGAGCAGTACTTC	CASSVRSRAEKFYEQYF
.	TRBV15	TRBJ1-3	TGTGCCACCAGCAGAGATGAGGGAAACACCATATATTTT	CATSRDEGNTIYF
.	TRBV18	TRBJ1-3	TGTGCCAGCTCTCCTGACAGCTCTGGAAACACCATATATTTT	CASSPDSSGNTIYF
.	TRBV14	TRBJ2-1	TGTGCCAGCAGCCAAGGAAAGGGGCTGCGCAATGAGCAGTTCTTC	CASSQGKGLRNEQFF
.	TRBV19	TRBJ1-6	TGTGCCAGTAGTATCGGGGGGAACGGAAATTCACCCCTCCACTTT	CASSIGGNGNSPLHF
.	TRBV6-5	TRBJ1-1	TGTGCCAGCAGTTACCCCCGCAACAGGTTTAACACTGAAGCTTTCTTT	CASSYPRNRFNTEAFF
TRBD1	TRBV19	TRBJ2-1	TGTGCCAGTAGTATGCTCCAGGGGGCTCCTCATGAGCAGTTCTTC	CASSMLQGAPHEQFF
.	TRBV29-1	TRBJ1-1	TGCAGCGTCGACCACTATCGGGACACTGAAGCTTTCTTT	CSVDHYRDTEAFF
TRBD1	TRBV19	TRBJ2-3	TGTGCCAGTAGTACCCGGACAGGGGGCACAGATACGCAGTATTTT	CASSTRTGGTDTQYF